This T cell receptor beta chain was observed in a study of sequential checkpoint blockade in melanoma. Treatment of the sample: randomized to nivolumab then ipilimumab (arm A) or the reverse (arm B). This CDR3 has 13 residues. The ends were cut back, 0 bases at V and 2 bases at J, with 3 bases in the middle. Germline V gives CDR1 SGHRS, CDR2 YFSETQ. Clones were read by immunoSEQ multiplex PCR, and TCRdb kept only the in-frame ones, dropping some. The sample includes 10,000 to 15,000 clones, roughly four fifths of them seen just once. V gene TRBV5-1 combines with J gene TRBJ2-1, with D hard to call. The sequences come from CD8+ T cells sorted from blood (inferred from file names), collected from a patient given nivolumab and ipilimumab in sequence. The TCR originated in a human donor with melanoma. The CDR3 loop is CASSLGAYNEQFF. The CDR3, as DNA: TGCGCCAGCAGCTTGGGAGCCTACAATGAGCAGTTCTTC.